This TCR beta chain was profiled in a study of CD8 T cells in ankylosing spondylitis. TCRdb redid the calling of the 5' RACE reads with MiXCR, one entry per CDR3 protein. Here the sample spans 150,000 to 200,000 distinct CDR3 sequences, 10% to 15% being singletons. The CDR3 has 12 amino acids. Germline values: CDR1 SGDLS, CDR2 YYNGEE. The V end lost 4 bases, the J end lost 2 bases, and 5 bases lay between the germline ends. Overall study findings and caveats: Characteristic of ankylosing spondylitis blood, it appeared, was a TCR beta motif comprising several highly homologous variants. Earlier authors reported some of these motif variants in reactive arthritis synovial fluid and blood.

This clonotype appeared a few times. Its target is unknown. The sequencing input was blood, either unsorted or a sorted T cell fraction (not recorded which). This clonotype was obtained from a female donor with ankylosing spondylitis or in good health (not recorded which). V usage is TRBV9 and J usage is TRBJ2-3; D gene ambiguous. For the CDR3, the DNA is TGTGCCAGCAGCACCTACACAGATACGCAGTATTTT. Amino acid sequence: CASSTYTDTQYF.